A single sample is the source of the 29 T cell receptor beta chains below, sequenced in a study of cytomegalovirus exposure and HLA in healthy donors. Primers for the PCR totalled 60 Vbeta and 13 Jbeta. The table came from immunoSEQ multiplex PCR; TCRdb's copy has only in-frame clones and leaves some out. The repertoire holds 180,000 or so clones, with nearly 80% as singletons. Input material: PBMCs. These receptor sequences come from a female donor in good health and CMV-seronegative.

This chain uses TRBV6-1 with TRBJ1-6; D possibly corresponds to TRBD1 (5 bases). The CDR3 has 15 residues. Trimming took off 4 bases at V and 0 bases at J, with 7 bases between the two ends. Per germline, CDR1 MNHNS and CDR2 SASEGT. CDR3: CASSVDSSYNSPLHF. The CDR3 nucleotides are TGTGCCAGCAGTGTAGACAGCTCCTATAATTCACCCCTCCACTTT.

The rearrangement links TRBV7-8 to TRBJ2-3; D possibly corresponds to TRBD2 (5 bases). The V gene lost 2 bases and the J gene lost 3 bases, with 9 bases spanning the gap. The CDR3 runs 14 residues. Germline lookup yields CDR1 SGHVS and CDR2 FQNEAQ. CDR3 nucleotides: TGTGCCAGCAGCTTAACTAGTGGTACAGATACGCAGTATTTT. Translated, it gives CASSLTSGTDTQYF.

This clone was observed a single time. V is TRBV9 and J is TRBJ2-5; 10 nucleotides line up with TRBD2. This CDR3 region has 16 residues. V lost 3 bases, J lost 5 bases, and 10 bases stayed unmatched. CDR1 is SGDLS and CDR2 is YYNGEE in the germline V gene. The CDR3 reads CASSASAGGPQETQYF. DNA of the CDR3: TGTGCCAGCAGCGCCTCAGCGGGAGGGCCGCAGGAGACCCAGTACTTC.

This chain joins TRBV7-6 and TRBJ1-4; no reliable D call. Trimming shortened V by 7 bases and J by 0 bases, and 9 bases separated the two germline ends. This CDR3 is built from 14 residues. CDR1 and CDR2 from the germline V gene are SGHVS and FNYEAQ. The CDR3 protein is CASTSPTTNEKLFF. The CDR3 DNA reads as TGTGCCAGCACCTCACCTACAACTAATGAAAAACTGTTTTTT.

As for this clone: Its ends do not fully match the called genes, so a read error is possible. This rearrangement joins TRBV7-7 to TRBJ2-7, with 8 bases that match TRBD2. CDR3 length: 13 amino acids. CDR1 is SSHAT, CDR2 FNYEAQ, per germline (reference sequence). As DNA, the CDR3 is TGTGCTAGCAGCTTCGGGGGGGGTGGCGAGCAGTACTTC. This gives the protein CASSFGGGGEQYF.

This chain uses TRBV28 with TRBJ2-1; D is ambiguous. CDR3 size: 14 residues. V was cut by 5 bases and J by 10 bases, with 18 bases left in between. Germline CDR1 reads MDHEN; CDR2 reads SYDVKM. The DNA of the CDR3 is TGTGCCAGCAGTCCCCCAGTCCGTGCAAGAGAGCAGTTCTTC. Translating gives CASSPPVRAREQFF.

Worth noting for this clone: Other DNA sequences within the sample encode an identical CDR3. This chain joins TRBV5-1 and TRBJ2-7; TRBD2 matches at 7 bases. Germline-derived CDR1 and CDR2 are SGHRS and YFSETQ. The CDR3 consists of 13 residues. J lost 3 bases, V lost 3 bases, and 3 bases had no gene match. The chain's CDR3 is CASSSTSSYEQYF. In nucleotides, the CDR3 is TGCGCCAGCAGCTCGACTAGCAGCTACGAGCAGTACTTC. Full variable domain (remainder filled in from reference TRBV5-1 and TRBJ2-7): KAGVTQTPRYLIKTRGQQVTLSCSPISGHRSVSWYQQTPGQGLQFLFEYFSETQRNKGNFPGRFSGRQFSNSRSEMNVSTLELGDSALYLCASSSTSSYEQYFGPGTRLTVT.

The chain employs TRBV18 and TRBJ2-7; weak D call: TRBD2 (5 bases). Trimming left V 3 bases short and J 4 bases short, with 10 bases between. The CDR3 is 13 residues long. Germline CDR1 reads KGHSH; CDR2 reads LQKENI. CDR3 nucleotide sequence: TGTGCCAGCTCACCGGGAGCGGAGTACGAGCAGTACTTC. As protein: CASSPGAEYEQYF.

V and J are TRBV6-5 and TRBJ2-2; 9 bases are shared with TRBD2. Per the germline V gene, CDR1 is MNHEY and CDR2 is SVGAGI. This CDR3 spans 14 amino acids. Trimming at V came to 6 bases and at J to 5 bases, leaving 4 bases not matched to a gene. The CDR3, as DNA: TGTGCCAGCAGGGTGACTAGCGGTACCGGGGAGCTGTTTTTT. Its translation is CASRVTSGTGELFF.

The chain has TRBV5-1 and TRBJ2-1, with TRBD2 matching over 7 bases. This CDR3 has 14 residues. The germline CDR1 and CDR2 sequences are SGHRS and YFSETQ. After removal of 4 bases from V and 7 bases from J, the junction contained 8 bases not matched to a gene. CDR3 protein: CASSASGGWNEQFF. CDR3 DNA sequence: TGCGCCAGCAGCGCATCGGGGGGATGGAATGAGCAGTTCTTC.

The table lists this clone with a count of one. The genes are TRBV11-2 and TRBJ2-7; 7 bases align to TRBD1. V dropped 8 bases and J dropped 0; count of bases not matched to a gene: 4. The germline CDR1 and CDR2 sequences are SGHAT and FQNNGV. The CDR3 consists of 13 residues. The DNA of the CDR3 is TGTGCCAGCGGAGCAGGGGGCTCCTACGAGCAGTACTTC. Translating it yields CASGAGGSYEQYF. Supplemented by reference TRBV11-2 and TRBJ2-7, the full variable domain reads EAGVAQSPRYKIIEKRQSVAFWCNPISGHATLYWYQQILGQGPKLLIQFQNNGVVDDSQLPKDRFSAERLKGVDSTLKIQPAKLEDSAVYLCASGAGGSYEQYFGPGTRLTVT.

The table lists this clone with a count of one. The gene calls are TRBV6-1 and TRBJ2-3, with D unresolved. This CDR3 is built from 14 residues. Germline V gene sequence: CDR1 MNHNS, CDR2 SASEGT. The V end lost 4 bases, the J end lost 5 bases, and 13 bases lay between the germline ends. For the CDR3, the DNA is TGTGCCAGCAGTGGCCTCCATCTAGGAGATACGCAGTATTTT. Amino acid sequence: CASSGLHLGDTQYF.

V is TRBV15 and J is TRBJ2-1, with D maybe TRBD1 (7 bases). Germline values: CDR1 LNHNV, CDR2 YYDKDF (reference sequence). The CDR3 runs to 16 residues. Trimming took 5 bases from V and 4 from J, leaving 18 bases between them. CDR3 protein: CATSARAGGSYNEQFF. The CDR3 bases are TGTGCCACCAGCGCTCGGGCAGGGGGGTCTTACAATGAGCAGTTCTTC. The variable domain in full, completed from reference TRBV15 and TRBJ2-1, reads DAMVIQNPRYQVTQFGKPVTLSCSQTLNHNVMYWYQQKSSQAPKLLFHYYDKDFNNEADTPDNFQSRRPNTSFCFLDIRSPGLGDTAMYLCATSARAGGSYNEQFFGPGTRLTVL.

The chain uses TRBV6-6 and TRBJ1-1; D might be TRBD1 (6 bases). Per germline, CDR1 MNHNY and CDR2 SVGAGI (reference sequence). CDR3 length: 16 residues. V lost 4 bases to trimming and J lost 4 bases, with 19 bases between them. CDR3 in amino acids: CASSSPAGGEGTEAFF. CDR3 nucleotide sequence: TGTGCCAGCAGTTCCCCGGCGGGGGGCGAAGGCACTGAAGCTTTCTTT.

This chain joins TRBV5-1 and TRBJ2-6, with TRBD1 matching over 8 bases. The ends lost 0 bases at V and 0 bases at J; junction bases unmatched: 11. In germline, CDR1 is SGHRS, CDR2 YFSETQ. This CDR3 comprises 20 residues. The chain's CDR3 is CASSLASGQGASSGANVLTF. DNA for the CDR3: TGCGCCAGCAGCTTGGCTTCAGGCCAGGGGGCTTCCTCTGGGGCCAACGTCCTGACTTTC.

The chain carries TRBV28 and TRBJ2-1; 8 bases match TRBD2. Germline V CDR1 and CDR2: MDHEN, SYDVKM. V dropped 5 bases and J dropped 5; count of bases not matched to a gene: 8. This CDR3 is built from 15 residues. The CDR3 region is CASSMTSVGHNEQFF. The CDR3 DNA is TGTGCCAGCAGTATGACTAGCGTGGGCCACAATGAGCAGTTCTTC.

This clone was counted between two and nine times. The J gene is TRBJ1-6, the V gene TRBV30; 9 positions agree with TRBD1. J gave up 6 bases and V 3 bases, and 6 bases lay outside the gene matches. This CDR3 has 15 amino acids. From germline, CDR1 is GTSNPN and CDR2 SVGIG (reference sequence). Here the CDR3 reads CAWRQGALPNSPLHF. CDR3 nucleotide sequence: TGTGCCTGGAGACAGGGGGCCTTACCTAATTCACCCCTCCACTTT.

The chain links TRBV5-4 to TRBJ2-5; 7 bases match TRBD1. The V segment lost 0 bases and the J segment 2 bases; nucleotides outside the gene matches: 7. The CDR3 has 16 residues. Germline values: CDR1 SGHNT, CDR2 YYREEE (reference sequence). CDR3: CASSLGPRTGQETQYF. The CDR3 DNA is TGTGCCAGCAGCTTGGGCCCTCGGACAGGTCAAGAGACCCAGTACTTC.

This sequence joins TRBV4-1 and TRBJ2-3; D might be TRBD2 (6 bases). The ends were cut back, 3 bases at V and 1 base at J, with 17 bases in the middle. Germline V CDR1 and CDR2: MGHRA, YSYEKL. The CDR3 spans 17 residues. CDR3 coding DNA: TGCGCCAGCAGCCAGGGCGGGTGGGGGGAAGGCACAGATACGCAGTATTTT. It translates to CASSQGGWGEGTDTQYF.

This rearrangement joins TRBV13 to TRBJ1-6; TRBD1 might be the D (5 bases). Germline CDR1 reads PRHDT; CDR2 reads FYEKMQ (reference sequence). The CDR3 length is 14 residues. With 3 bases removed from V and 7 bases from J, the gap between germline ends came to 10 bases. Here the CDR3 reads CASSLGQANSPLHF. As DNA, the CDR3 is TGTGCCAGCAGCTTGGGGCAGGCGAATTCACCCCTCCACTTT.

V and J are TRBV27 and TRBJ2-7, with 8 bases identical to TRBD2. Germline V gene data show CDR1 as MNHEY and CDR2 as SMNVEV (reference sequence). The CDR3 consists of 15 residues. With V trimmed by 4 bases and J by 3 bases, 8 bases remained unmatched. The CDR3 DNA is TGTGCCAGCAGTTCCCTAGCGGGTACCCTCTACGAGCAGTACTTC. As protein: CASSSLAGTLYEQYF.

This clone was counted only a few times. The chain carries TRBV6-1 and TRBJ2-7, with D unclear. This CDR3 is built from 10 residues. V was trimmed by 4 bases and J by 6 bases, leaving 4 bases between them. Germline CDR1 reads MNHNS; CDR2 reads SASEGT. The CDR3 loop reads CASSVAEQYF. The CDR3 bases are TGTGCCAGCAGTGTGGCCGAGCAGTACTTC.

The CDR3: CASSQEAGAPGELFF. The CDR3 DNA reads as TGCGCCAGCAGCCAAGAAGCGGGAGCTCCCGGGGAGCTGTTTTTT. This chain connects TRBV4-1 to TRBJ2-2; 8 nucleotides match TRBD2. The germline V gene has CDR1 MGHRA and CDR2 YSYEKL. This CDR3 contains 15 residues. Unmatched junction bases numbered 3, after V lost 0 bases and J lost 6 bases.

This clone has more than one count but fewer than ten. The chain combines TRBV5-1 with TRBJ2-7, with D tentatively TRBD1 (6 bases). Germline CDR1 SGHRS, CDR2 YFSETQ. With 2 bases removed from V and 3 bases from J, the gap between germline ends came to 9 bases. The CDR3 is 13 residues long. CDR3 protein: CASSLETGYEQYF. Here the CDR3 DNA reads TGCGCCAGCAGCTTAGAGACAGGCTACGAGCAGTACTTC. Variable domain in full (rest from reference TRBV5-1 and TRBJ2-7): KAGVTQTPRYLIKTRGQQVTLSCSPISGHRSVSWYQQTPGQGLQFLFEYFSETQRNKGNFPGRFSGRQFSNSRSEMNVSTLELGDSALYLCASSLETGYEQYFGPGTRLTVT.

The rearrangement links TRBV4-1 to TRBJ2-7, with no clear D. V lost 0 bases, J lost 3 bases, and 6 bases lay in between. The CDR3 runs to 13 residues. CDR1 and CDR2 from the germline V gene are MGHRA and YSYEKL. This chain's CDR3 is CASSQDLFYEQYF. In nucleotides, the CDR3 is TGCGCCAGCAGCCAAGATCTGTTCTACGAGCAGTACTTC.

This chain joins TRBV29-1 and TRBJ2-3; no definite D call. The CDR3 loop spans 12 amino acids. Trimming pared 4 bases from V and 6 bases from J, leaving 11 bases between. Germline V lookup: CDR1 SQVTM, CDR2 ANQGSEA. The CDR3 loop is CSVGRSLDTQYF. The DNA for the CDR3 is TGCAGCGTTGGTCGGTCTCTGGATACGCAGTATTTT.

This chain links TRBV28 with TRBJ2-2; 12 bases fit TRBD2. Trimming removed 2 bases from V and 7 bases from J; junction bases left unmatched: 8. The CDR3 loop spans 17 amino acids. Germline V CDR1 and CDR2: MDHEN, SYDVKM. The CDR3: CASSLILLGLAGGELFF. DNA for the CDR3: TGTGCCAGCAGTTTAATACTTTTGGGACTAGCGGGCGGGGAGCTGTTTTTT.

J is TRBJ2-1 and V is TRBV29-1, with 7 bases matching TRBD1. The CDR3 has 13 amino acids. Trimming removed 5 bases from V and 12 bases from J; junction bases left unmatched: 13. Looked up from germline, CDR1 is SQVTM and CDR2 is ANQGSEA. In nucleotides, the CDR3 is TGCAGCGTTACAGGGGCCTACGGACTTGCGCAGTTCTTC. Its translation is CSVTGAYGLAQFF.

The chain uses TRBV6-4 and TRBJ2-2; the match to TRBD2 covers 12 bases. The CDR3 has 16 amino acids. Germline-derived CDR1 and CDR2 are MRHNA and SNTAGT. Losses at the gene ends were 6 bases for V and 0 bases for J; bases not matched to a gene: 2. The CDR3 DNA follows: TGTGCCAGCAGCAGGACTAGCGGGACGAACACCGGGGAGCTGTTTTTT. This gives the protein CASSRTSGTNTGELFF.